The TCR beta chain under discussion was sequenced for a study of cytomegalovirus exposure and HLA in healthy donors. This CDR3 comprises 16 residues. Germline CDR1 and CDR2: MNHNS and SASEGT. The V and J ends lost 2 bases and 0 bases respectively, with 11 bases between them. With 60 Vbeta and 13 Jbeta primers, the PCR was carried out. Measured with immunoSEQ multiplex PCR; TCRdb has only the in-frame clones, and not every one. Of more than 200,000 clones detected, approximately 79% appear once; the ten largest clones hold about 2%. A word on this clone: As yet, its antigen is unknown.

Whole-study findings and limits: Under in vitro conditions, a few CMV-associated chains were confirmed as specific for CMV antigens. In an earlier analysis, in some 540 donors, most V segments appeared productive either ~87% or ~30% of the time.

The material sequenced was PBMCs. The sequence was collected from a male donor in good health and CMV-seronegative. V and J are TRBV6-1 and TRBJ2-4, with a weak D call TRBD2 (5 bases). CDR3 DNA: TGTGCCAGCAGTGAAACGGGCGGACTAGCCAAAAACATTCAGTACTTC. This translates into CASSETGGLAKNIQYF.